This paragraph covers one T cell receptor beta chain sequence. Other DNA sequences in this sample translate to the same CDR3. CDR3 length: 12 residues. Trimming shortened V by 0 bases and J by 7 bases, and 5 bases separated the two germline ends. Per the germline V gene, CDR1 is SGHNT and CDR2 is YYREEE (reference sequence). These data come from a study of shared clonotypes between healthy human individuals. Naive CD8 populations comprised CD45RO-negative cells positively selected for CCR7, excluding terminally differentiated effector memory CD45RA+ cells. Produced via immunoSEQ multiplex PCR; TCRdb's table is partial and in-frame only. The repertoire includes under 2,000,000 clones, about 95% of them detected once, and 1% to 1.5% sits in the top ten.

Sequencing was done on a sample of naive CD8+ T cells sorted from blood. The V gene is TRBV5-4, the J gene TRBJ2-1, with D unclear. The receptor was derived from a man between 18 and 35 years old in good health. The CDR3 region is CASSLGLNEQFF. CDR3 DNA: TGTGCCAGCAGCTTGGGTCTAAATGAGCAGTTCTTC.